This TCR beta chain is from a study of T cells in women clearing cervical HPV infection. Study overall: Donors had HPV16-related CIN3 or worse; 2 had invasive cancer. Blood came at first lesion visit for cases, post-clearance for controls. Regarding the study as a whole: Cases carried less TRBV6-7 than controls: 0.11% versus 0.16%.

TCRdb's table, derived via immunoSEQ multiplex PCR, lists solely in-frame clones and lacks some. The table lists tens of thousands of clones. CDR3 size: 14 residues. V gave up 11 bases and J gave up 7 bases, with 20 bases separating them. Comment on this clone: The antigen remains undetermined. With the read ending 3 residues before the CDR3 end, the germline J gene is used to fill in that end.

The V and J genes are TRBV6-7 and TRBJ1-4; maybe TRBD1 (5 bases). TRBV6-7 is placed among ORFs of uncertain function. Input material: blood buffy coat. The source is a woman between 18 and 70 years old with a cervical HPV16 infection that either progressed to CIN3+ or cleared (not recorded which). The CDR3 sequence: CAPKPQGAFEKLFF. The CDR3 DNA, read in part, is TGTGCCCCCAAACCCCAGGGAGCCTTTGAAAAA.